This T cell receptor beta chain was sequenced during a study of CD8 T cells in ankylosing spondylitis. Study-level findings and limits: Seemingly characteristic of ankylosing spondylitis blood was a TCR beta motif consisting of eight highly homologous variants. Reportedly, disease-linked clones are significantly enriched in ankylosing spondylitis patients' matched synovial fluid.

The table lists this clonotype with a few counts. The antigen is undetermined. Construction of TCR beta libraries was performed using quantitative 5'-RACE with molecular barcodes. TCRdb re-derived calls from the 5' RACE reads in MiXCR, one entry per CDR3 protein. Altogether tens of thousands of distinct CDR3 sequences are present, approximately 8.9% being singletons, with the ten largest covering about 30%. CDR3 length equals 14 residues. V lost 6 bases, J lost 3 bases, and 0 bases stayed unmatched. CDR1 WSHSY and CDR2 SAAADI come from the germline V gene. The material sequenced was blood, either unsorted or a sorted T cell fraction (not recorded which). The chain is built from TRBV10-2 and TRBJ2-2; 11 bases are shared with TRBD2. This sequence originates from a male donor with ankylosing spondylitis. CDR3 DNA: TGCGCCAGCAGACTAGCGGGAGACACCGGGGAGCTGTTTTTT. It specifies CASRLAGDTGELFF.